The clone carrying this T cell receptor (beta chain) was seen a handful of times. This specimen comes from a study of T cells in Graves' hyperthyroidism and ophthalmopathy. Amplification yielded TCR beta CDR3 regions, with RNA transcripts as the source. TCR CDR3 underwent first-round RT-PCR with the HTBI primer set. TCRdb re-analysed the multiplex PCR reads in MiXCR, keeping a single row per CDR3 protein. This table has 550,000 to 650,000 distinct CDR3 sequences, approximately 15% appearing once. Diagnoses were made from clinical symptoms, serum measures (thyroxine and TRAb), thyroid ultrasound and orbital computed tomography. This CDR3 spans 16 amino acids. Germline CDR1 is PRHDT and CDR2 is FYEKMQ (reference sequence). V lost 3 bases to trimming and J lost 0 bases, with 13 bases between them.

This sequence joins TRBV13 and TRBJ2-3, with D perhaps being TRBD1 or TRBD2 (6 bases each). The TCR comes from a woman aged 40 to 50 with Graves' hyperthyroidism. Sample: blood. The CDR3 region is CASSFGGGRSTDTQYF. CDR3 coding DNA: TGTGCCAGCAGCTTCGGGGGCGGAAGAAGCACAGATACGCAGTATTTT.